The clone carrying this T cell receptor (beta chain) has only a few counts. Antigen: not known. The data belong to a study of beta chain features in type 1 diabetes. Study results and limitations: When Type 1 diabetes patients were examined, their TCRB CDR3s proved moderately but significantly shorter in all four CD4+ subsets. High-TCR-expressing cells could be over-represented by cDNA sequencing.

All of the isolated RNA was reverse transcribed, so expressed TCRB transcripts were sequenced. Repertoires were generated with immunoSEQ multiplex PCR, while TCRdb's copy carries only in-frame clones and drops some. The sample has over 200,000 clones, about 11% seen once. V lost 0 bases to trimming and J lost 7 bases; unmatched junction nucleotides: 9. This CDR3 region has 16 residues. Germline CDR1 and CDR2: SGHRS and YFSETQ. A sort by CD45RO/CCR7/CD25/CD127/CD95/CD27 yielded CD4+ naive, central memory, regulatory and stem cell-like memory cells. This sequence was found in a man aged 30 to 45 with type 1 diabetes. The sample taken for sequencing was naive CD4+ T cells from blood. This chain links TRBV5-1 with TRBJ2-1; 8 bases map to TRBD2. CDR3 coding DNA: TGCGCCAGCAGCTTGGTTCGGGGGGGTCGAAAGAATGAGCAGTTCTTC. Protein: CASSLVRGGRKNEQFF.